The 2 T cell receptor beta chains reported below all come from one sample, sequenced in a study of blood T cells in healthy people across ages. The second PCR ran about 6 to 11 cycles with a sample-barcoded 5' primer and J-beta primers. MiXCR was run by TCRdb on the 5' RACE reads, yielding one entry per CDR3 protein. The sample lists roughly 1.4 million distinct CDR3 sequences; approximately 59% were seen once. Material: blood. The receptors were sampled from a young man in good health.

This clonotype was observed a few times. This sequence joins TRBV27 and TRBJ2-5; 7 nucleotides agree with TRBD1. The CDR3 spans 16 residues. Trimming at V came to 6 bases and at J to 0 bases, leaving 10 bases not matched to a gene. Per the germline V gene, CDR1 is MNHEY and CDR2 is SMNVEV (reference sequence). The CDR3 sequence is CASSGATGKYQETQYF. CDR3 DNA: TGTGCCAGCAGCGGGGCGACAGGGAAGTACCAAGAGACCCAGTACTTC.

The chain couples TRBV20-1 to TRBJ1-2; D might be TRBD1 (5 bases). Germline CDR1 and CDR2: DFQATT and SNEGSKA (reference sequence). The V and J ends lost 3 bases and 1 base respectively, with 15 bases between them. This CDR3 has 15 residues. The CDR3 protein is CSASSRDHFNYGYTF. DNA of the CDR3: TGCAGTGCTAGTTCCCGGGACCATTTTAACTATGGCTACACCTTC.